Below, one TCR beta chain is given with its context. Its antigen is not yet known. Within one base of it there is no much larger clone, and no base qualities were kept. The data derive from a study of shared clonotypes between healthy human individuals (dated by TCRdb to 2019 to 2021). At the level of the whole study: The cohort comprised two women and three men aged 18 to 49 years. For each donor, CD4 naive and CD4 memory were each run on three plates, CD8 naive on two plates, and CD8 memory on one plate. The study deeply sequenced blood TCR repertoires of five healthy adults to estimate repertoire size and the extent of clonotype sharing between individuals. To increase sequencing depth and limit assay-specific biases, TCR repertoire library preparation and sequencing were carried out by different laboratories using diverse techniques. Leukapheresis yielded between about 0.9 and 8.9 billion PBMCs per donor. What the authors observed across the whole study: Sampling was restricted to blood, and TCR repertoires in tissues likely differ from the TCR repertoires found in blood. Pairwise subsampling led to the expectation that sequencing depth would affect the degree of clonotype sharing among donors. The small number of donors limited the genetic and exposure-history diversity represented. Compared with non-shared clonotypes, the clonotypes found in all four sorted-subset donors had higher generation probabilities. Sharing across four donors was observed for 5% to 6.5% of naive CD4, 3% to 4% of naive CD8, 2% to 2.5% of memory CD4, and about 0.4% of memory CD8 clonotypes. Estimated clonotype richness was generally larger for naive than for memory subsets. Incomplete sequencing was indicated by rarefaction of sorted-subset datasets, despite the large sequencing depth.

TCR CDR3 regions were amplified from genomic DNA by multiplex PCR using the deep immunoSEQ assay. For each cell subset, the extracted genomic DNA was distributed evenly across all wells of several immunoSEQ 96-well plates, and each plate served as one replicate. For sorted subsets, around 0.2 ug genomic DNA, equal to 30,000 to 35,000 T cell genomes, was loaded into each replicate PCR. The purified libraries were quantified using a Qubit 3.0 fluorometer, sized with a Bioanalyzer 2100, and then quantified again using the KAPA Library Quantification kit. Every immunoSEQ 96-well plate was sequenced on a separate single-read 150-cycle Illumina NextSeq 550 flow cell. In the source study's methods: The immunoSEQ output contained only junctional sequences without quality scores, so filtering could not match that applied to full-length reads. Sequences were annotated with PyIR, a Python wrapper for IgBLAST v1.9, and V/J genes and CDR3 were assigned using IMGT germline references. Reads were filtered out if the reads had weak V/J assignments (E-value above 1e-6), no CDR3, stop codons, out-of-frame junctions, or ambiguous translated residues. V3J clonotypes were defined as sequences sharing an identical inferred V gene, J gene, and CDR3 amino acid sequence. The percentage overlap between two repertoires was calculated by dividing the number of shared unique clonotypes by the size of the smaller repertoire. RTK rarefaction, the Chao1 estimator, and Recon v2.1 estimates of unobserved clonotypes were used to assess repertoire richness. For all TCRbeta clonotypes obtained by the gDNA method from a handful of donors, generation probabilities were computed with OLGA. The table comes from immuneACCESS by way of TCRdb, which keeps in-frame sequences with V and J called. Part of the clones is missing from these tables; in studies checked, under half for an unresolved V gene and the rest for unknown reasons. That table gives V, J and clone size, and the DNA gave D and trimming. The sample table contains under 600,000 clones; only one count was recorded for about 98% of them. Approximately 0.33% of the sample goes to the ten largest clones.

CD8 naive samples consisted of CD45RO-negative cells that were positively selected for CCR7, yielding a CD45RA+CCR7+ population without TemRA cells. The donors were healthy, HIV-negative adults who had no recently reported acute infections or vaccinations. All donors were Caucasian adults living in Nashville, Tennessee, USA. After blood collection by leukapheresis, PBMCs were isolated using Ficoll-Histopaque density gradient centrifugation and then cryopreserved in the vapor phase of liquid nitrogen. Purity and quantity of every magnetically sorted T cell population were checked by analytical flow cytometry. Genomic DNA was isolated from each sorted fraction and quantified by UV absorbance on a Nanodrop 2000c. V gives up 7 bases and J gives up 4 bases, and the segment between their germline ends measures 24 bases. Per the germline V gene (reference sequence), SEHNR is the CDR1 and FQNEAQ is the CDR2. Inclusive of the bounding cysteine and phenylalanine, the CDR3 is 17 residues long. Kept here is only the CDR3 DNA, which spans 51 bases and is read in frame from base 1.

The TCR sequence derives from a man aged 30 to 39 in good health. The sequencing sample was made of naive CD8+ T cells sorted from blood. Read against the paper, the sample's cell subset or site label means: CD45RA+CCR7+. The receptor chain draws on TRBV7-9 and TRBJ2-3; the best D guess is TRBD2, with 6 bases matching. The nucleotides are TGTGCCAGCACTCCATCGGGGGTGCTGAGTTTCTCAGATACGCAGTATTTT. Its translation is CASTPSGVLSFSDTQYF.